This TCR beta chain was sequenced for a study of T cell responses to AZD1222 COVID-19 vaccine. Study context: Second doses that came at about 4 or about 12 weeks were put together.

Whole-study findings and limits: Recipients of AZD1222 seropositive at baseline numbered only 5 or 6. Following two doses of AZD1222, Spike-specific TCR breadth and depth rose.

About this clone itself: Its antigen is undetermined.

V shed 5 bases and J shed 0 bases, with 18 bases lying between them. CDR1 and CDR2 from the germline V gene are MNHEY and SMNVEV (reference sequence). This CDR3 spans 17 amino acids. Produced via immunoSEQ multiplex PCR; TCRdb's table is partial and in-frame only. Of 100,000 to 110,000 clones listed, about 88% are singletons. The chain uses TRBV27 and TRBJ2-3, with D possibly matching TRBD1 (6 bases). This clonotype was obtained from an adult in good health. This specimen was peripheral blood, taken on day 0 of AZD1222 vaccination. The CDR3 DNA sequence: TGTGCCAGCAGTAAAAGCCAGTGGACAGCTAGCACAGATACGCAGTATTTT. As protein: CASSKSQWTASTDTQYF.